This TCR beta chain is from a study of neoadjuvant anti-PD-1 for oral cavity cancer. Overall study context: Non-progressing patients received a fourth nivolumab dose near day 43, then surgery on days 50-56.

Analysis of PBMCs was direct, with no culture step. The CDR3 is made up of 17 amino acids. V was clipped by 4 bases and J by 4 bases; unmatched bases: 8. In germline, CDR1 is SGHRS, CDR2 YFSETQ. Blood libraries mostly used about 500 ng genomic DNA, six replicates each. Measured with immunoSEQ multiplex PCR; TCRdb has only the in-frame clones, and not every one. The table records about 15,000 clones, 60% to 70% of them present only once. Study results and limitations: Higher pretreatment Treg/Th17 ratios tracked higher pretreatment blood clonality.

A remark on this clone: Its matching antigen is unknown.

The chain has TRBV5-1 and TRBJ2-1; 13 positions match TRBD2. The source material was PBMCs, sampled before nivolumab (anti-PD-1) treatment. The receptor was isolated from a person between 40 and 80 years old with oral cavity squamous cell carcinoma. In DNA, the CDR3 is TGCGCCAGCAGCCTGAGGGGGACTAGCGGGATGTACAATGAGCAGTTCTTC. This gives the protein CASSLRGTSGMYNEQFF.